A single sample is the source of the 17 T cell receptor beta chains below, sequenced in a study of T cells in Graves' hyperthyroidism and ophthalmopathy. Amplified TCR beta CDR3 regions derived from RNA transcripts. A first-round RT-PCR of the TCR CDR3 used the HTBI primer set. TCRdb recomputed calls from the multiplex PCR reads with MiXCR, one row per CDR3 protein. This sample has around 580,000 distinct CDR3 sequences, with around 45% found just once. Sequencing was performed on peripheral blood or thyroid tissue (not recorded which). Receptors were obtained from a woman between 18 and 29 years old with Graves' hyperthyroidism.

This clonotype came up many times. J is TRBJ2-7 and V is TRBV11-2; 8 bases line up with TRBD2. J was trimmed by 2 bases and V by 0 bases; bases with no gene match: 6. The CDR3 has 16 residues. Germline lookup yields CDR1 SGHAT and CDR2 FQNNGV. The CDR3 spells CASSLEYETSAYEQYF. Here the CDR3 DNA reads TGTGCCAGCAGCTTAGAATACGAGACTAGCGCCTACGAGCAGTACTTC.

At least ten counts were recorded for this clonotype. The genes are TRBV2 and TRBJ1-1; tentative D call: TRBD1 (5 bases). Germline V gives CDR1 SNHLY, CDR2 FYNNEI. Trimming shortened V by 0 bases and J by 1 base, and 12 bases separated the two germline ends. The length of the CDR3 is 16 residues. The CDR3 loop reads CASSEAILTGNTEAFF. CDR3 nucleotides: TGTGCCAGCAGTGAAGCAATACTTACAGGGAACACTGAAGCTTTCTTT.

Here the CDR3 reads CASKGTGGYEQYF. The DNA for the CDR3 is TGTGCCAGCAAAGGGACAGGAGGCTACGAGCAGTACTTC. The J gene is TRBJ2-7, the V gene TRBV2, with TRBD1 identical over 8 bases. This CDR3 has 13 amino acids. The germline V gene has CDR1 SNHLY and CDR2 FYNNEI. With 7 bases clipped from V and 3 bases from J, the junction kept 5 bases outside the gene matches. Filled out from reference TRBV2 and TRBJ2-7, the complete variable domain reads EPEVTQTPSHQVTQMGQEVILRCVPISNHLYFYWYRQILGQKVEFLVSFYNNEISEKSEIFDDQFSVERPDGSNFTLKIRSTKLEDSAMYFCASKGTGGYEQYFGPGTRLTVT.

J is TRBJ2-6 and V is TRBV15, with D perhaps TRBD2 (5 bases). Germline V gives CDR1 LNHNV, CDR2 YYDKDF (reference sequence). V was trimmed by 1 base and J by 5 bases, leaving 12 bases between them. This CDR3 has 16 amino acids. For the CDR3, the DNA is TGTGCCACCAGCAGAGTGGGCGACGGGAGGGCCAACGTCCTGACTTTC. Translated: CATSRVGDGRANVLTF.

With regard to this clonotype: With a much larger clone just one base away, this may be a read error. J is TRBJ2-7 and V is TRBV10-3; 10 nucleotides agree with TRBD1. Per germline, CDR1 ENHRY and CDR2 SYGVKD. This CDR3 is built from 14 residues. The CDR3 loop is CAISGDRGTNEQHF. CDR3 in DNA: TGTGCCATCAGTGGGGACAGGGGCACCAATGAGCAGCACTTC.

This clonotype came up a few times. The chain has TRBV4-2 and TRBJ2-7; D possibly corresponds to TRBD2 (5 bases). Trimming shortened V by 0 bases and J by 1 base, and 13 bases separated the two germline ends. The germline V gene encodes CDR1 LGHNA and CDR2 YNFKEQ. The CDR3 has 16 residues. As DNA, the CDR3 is TGTGCCAGCAGCCAAGATCTGGGCGGGTCATCCTACGAGCAGTACTTC. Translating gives CASSQDLGGSSYEQYF.

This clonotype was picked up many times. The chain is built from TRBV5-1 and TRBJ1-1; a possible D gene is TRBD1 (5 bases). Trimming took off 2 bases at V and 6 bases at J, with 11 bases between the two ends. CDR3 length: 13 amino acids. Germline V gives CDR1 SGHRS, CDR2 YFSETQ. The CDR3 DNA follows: TGCGCCAGCAGCTTCGTCGGGGGATCTGAAGCTTTCTTT. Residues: CASSFVGGSEAFF.

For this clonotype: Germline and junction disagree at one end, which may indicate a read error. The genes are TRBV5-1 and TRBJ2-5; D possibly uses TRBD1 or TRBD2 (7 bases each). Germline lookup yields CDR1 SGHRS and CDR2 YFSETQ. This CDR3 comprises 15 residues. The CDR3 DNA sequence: TGTGCCAGCAGCTCCGGGGAGGGGGCTGGGGAGACCCAGTACTTC. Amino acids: CASSSGEGAGETQYF.

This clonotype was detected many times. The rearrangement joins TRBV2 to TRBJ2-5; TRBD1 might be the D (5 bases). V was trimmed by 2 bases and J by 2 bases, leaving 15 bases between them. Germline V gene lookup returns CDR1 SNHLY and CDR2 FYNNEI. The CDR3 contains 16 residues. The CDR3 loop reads CASSERRATLQETQYF. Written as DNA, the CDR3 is TGTGCCAGCAGTGAACGCAGGGCAACCTTACAAGAGACCCAGTACTTC. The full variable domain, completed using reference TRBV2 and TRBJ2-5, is EPEVTQTPSHQVTQMGQEVILRCVPISNHLYFYWYRQILGQKVEFLVSFYNNEISEKSEIFDDQFSVERPDGSNFTLKIRSTKLEDSAMYFCASSERRATLQETQYFGPGTRLLVL.

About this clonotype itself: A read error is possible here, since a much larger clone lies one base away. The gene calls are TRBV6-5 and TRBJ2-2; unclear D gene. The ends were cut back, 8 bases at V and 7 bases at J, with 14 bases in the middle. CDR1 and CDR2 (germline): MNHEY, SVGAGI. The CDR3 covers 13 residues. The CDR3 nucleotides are TGTGCCAGCGAGACCCTACTCAGCGGGGAGCTGTTTTTT. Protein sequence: CASETLLSGELFF.

The CDR3 coding sequence is TGCAGCGCCACGACTAGCGGGAGATTGAATGAGCAGTACTTC. Its protein is CSATTSGRLNEQYF. V is TRBV29-1 and J is TRBJ2-7, with TRBD2 identical over 12 bases. Per the germline V gene, CDR1 is SQVTM and CDR2 is ANQGSEA. V trimming: 7 bases; J trimming: 7 bases; junction bases outside the gene matches: 11. There are 14 residues in the CDR3.

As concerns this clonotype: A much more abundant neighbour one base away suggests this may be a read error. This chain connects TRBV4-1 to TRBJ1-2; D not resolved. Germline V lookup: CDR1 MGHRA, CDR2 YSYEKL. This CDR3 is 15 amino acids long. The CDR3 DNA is TGCGCCAGCAGCCAAGATACAGCAGGAGACTATGGCTACGCCTTC. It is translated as CASSQDTAGDYGYAF.

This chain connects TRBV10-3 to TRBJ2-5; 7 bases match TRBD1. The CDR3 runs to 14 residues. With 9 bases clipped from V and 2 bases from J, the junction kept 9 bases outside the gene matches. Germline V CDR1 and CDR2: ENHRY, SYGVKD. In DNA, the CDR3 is TGTGCCATGAACCCGGACAGGCAACAAGAGACCCAGTACTTC. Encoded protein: CAMNPDRQQETQYF.

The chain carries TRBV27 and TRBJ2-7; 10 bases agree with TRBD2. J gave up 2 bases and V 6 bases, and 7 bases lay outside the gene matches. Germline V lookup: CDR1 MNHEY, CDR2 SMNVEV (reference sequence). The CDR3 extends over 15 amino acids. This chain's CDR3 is CASRYLAGDAYEQYF. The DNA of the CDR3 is TGTGCCAGCAGATACCTAGCGGGAGACGCCTACGAGCAGTACTTC.

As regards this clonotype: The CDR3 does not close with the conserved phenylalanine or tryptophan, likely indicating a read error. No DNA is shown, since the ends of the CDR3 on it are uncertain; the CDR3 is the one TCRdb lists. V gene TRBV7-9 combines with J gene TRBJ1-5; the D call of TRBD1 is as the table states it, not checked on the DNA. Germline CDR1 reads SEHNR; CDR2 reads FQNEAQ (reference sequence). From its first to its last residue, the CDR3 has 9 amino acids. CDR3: CASSSPARR.

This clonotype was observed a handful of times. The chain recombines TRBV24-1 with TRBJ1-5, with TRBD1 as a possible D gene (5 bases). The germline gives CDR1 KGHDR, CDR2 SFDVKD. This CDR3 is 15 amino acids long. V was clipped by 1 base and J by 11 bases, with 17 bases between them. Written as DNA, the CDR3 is TGTGCCACCAGTGATTTCGGGGGAAGGGGAGAGACCCAGCATTTT. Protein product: CATSDFGGRGETQHF.

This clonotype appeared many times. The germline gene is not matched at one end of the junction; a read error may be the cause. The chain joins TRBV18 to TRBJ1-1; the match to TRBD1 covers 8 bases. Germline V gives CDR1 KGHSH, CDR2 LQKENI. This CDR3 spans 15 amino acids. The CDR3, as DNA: TGCGCCAGCAGCCCCCGGACAGGGATGAACACTGAAGCTTTCTTT. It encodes CASSPRTGMNTEAFF.